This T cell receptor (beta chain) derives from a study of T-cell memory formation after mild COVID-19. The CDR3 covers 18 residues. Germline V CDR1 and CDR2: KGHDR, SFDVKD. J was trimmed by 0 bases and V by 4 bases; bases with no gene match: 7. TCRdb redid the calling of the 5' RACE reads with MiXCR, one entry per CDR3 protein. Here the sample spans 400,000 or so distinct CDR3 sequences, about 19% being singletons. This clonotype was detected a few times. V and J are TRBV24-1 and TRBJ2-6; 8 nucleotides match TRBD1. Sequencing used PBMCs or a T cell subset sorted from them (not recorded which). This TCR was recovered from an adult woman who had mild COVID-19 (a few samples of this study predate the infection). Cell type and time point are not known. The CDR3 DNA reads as TGTGCCACCAGTGAACCAGGGGGCCCGCCCTCTGGGGCCAACGTCCTGACTTTC. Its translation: CATSEPGGPPSGANVLTF.